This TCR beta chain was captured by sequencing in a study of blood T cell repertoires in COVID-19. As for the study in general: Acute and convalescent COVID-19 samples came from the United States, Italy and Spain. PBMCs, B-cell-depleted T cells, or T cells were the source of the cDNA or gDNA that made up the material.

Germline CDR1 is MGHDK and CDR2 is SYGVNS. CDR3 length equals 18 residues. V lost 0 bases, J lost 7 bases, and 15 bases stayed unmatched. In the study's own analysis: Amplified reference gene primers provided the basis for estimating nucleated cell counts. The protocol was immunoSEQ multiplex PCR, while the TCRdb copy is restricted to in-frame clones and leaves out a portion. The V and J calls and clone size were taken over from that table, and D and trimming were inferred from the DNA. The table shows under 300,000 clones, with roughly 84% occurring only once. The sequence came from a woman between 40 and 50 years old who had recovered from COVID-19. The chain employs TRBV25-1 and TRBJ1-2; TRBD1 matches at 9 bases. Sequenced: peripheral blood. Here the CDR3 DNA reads TGTGCCAGCAGTGAATATCTCTGGGTTGGGGACAGGGCTTCTGGCTACACCTTC. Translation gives CASSEYLWVGDRASGYTF.